This TCR beta chain is from a study of blood T cell repertoires in COVID-19. Germline-derived CDR1 and CDR2 are SQVTM and ANQGSEA. Germline trimming cut 5 bases from V and 0 bases from J; bases unmatched to any gene: 1. This CDR3 has 15 residues. Cohort 3 donors counted as recovered after two negative PCRs, clearance, or resolved symptoms. Original handling: How many nucleated cells were present was estimated from reference gene primer amplification. Clones were sequenced by immunoSEQ multiplex PCR, and TCRdb holds only the in-frame ones, with some missing. Clone size and the V and J calls come from that table; the DNA yielded D and trimming. The table records about 250,000 clones, roughly 90% of them present only once.

The source material was PBMCs or T cells enriched from blood (not recorded which). This TCR was sampled from a middle-aged man who had recovered from COVID-19. The genes are TRBV29-1 and TRBJ2-2, with 12 bases that match TRBD2. CDR3 coding DNA: TGCAGCGTTTCTAGCGGGGGGGCGAACACCGGGGAGCTGTTTTTT. Translated, it gives CSVSSGGANTGELFF.